This is a list of T cell receptor beta chains from one sample in a study of blood T cells in healthy people across ages. TCRdb re-analysed the 5' RACE reads in MiXCR, keeping a single row per CDR3 protein. The sample includes hundreds of thousands of distinct CDR3 sequences, about a third of them seen just once. The sequenced sample was blood. These receptors originate from a woman older than 75 in good health. Each CDR3 is given with its conserved first and last residue. Each record gives: clone size, D gene, V gene, J gene, CDR3 protein, CDR3 DNA. A D gene is named only where the DNA matches it firmly. A clone size is listed for some rows: how often the clone was seen (once, few, many), or a class if it is expanded.

size: many; D: TRBD1; V: TRBV20-1; J: TRBJ1-2; CDR3: CSAPPGRGQANYGYTF; DNA: TGCAGTGCCCCACCGGGCAGGGGGCAAGCTAACTATGGCTACACCTTC
size: many; D: TRBD1; V: TRBV12-3/TRBV12-4; J: TRBJ1-2; CDR3: CASRPTGTGLSNYGYTF; DNA: TGTGCCAGCAGACCGACCGGGACAGGGCTATCTAACTATGGCTACACCTTC
size: -; D: TRBD2; V: TRBV4-1; J: TRBJ2-7; CDR3: CASSQATGTSGRAPYEQYF; DNA: TGCGCCAGCAGCCAAGCTACCGGGACTAGCGGGAGGGCCCCCTACGAGCAGTACTTC
size: -; D: -; V: TRBV4-3; J: TRBJ2-3; CDR3: CASSQGGRTDTQYF; DNA: TGCGCCAGCAGCCAAGGGGGGAGAACAGATACGCAGTATTTT
size: many; D: TRBD2; V: TRBV12-3/TRBV12-4; J: TRBJ2-3; CDR3: CASSLGLAGGTDTQYF; DNA: TGTGCCAGCAGCTTAGGGCTAGCGGGGGGCACAGATACGCAGTATTTT
size: -; D: TRBD1; V: TRBV6-5; J: TRBJ2-7; CDR3: CASSYSRDRDEQYF; DNA: TGTGCCAGCAGTTACTCGCGGGACAGGGACGAGCAGTACTTC
size: -; D: TRBD1; V: TRBV5-1; J: TRBJ2-2; CDR3: CAGSSGTGGSSGELFF; DNA: TGCGCCGGCAGCTCCGGGACAGGAGGGTCAAGCGGGGAGCTGTTTTTT
size: many; D: TRBD2; V: TRBV5-6; J: TRBJ2-3; CDR3: CASSLMTSGETDTQYF; DNA: TGTGCCAGCAGCTTAATGACTAGCGGGGAGACAGATACGCAGTATTTT
size: many; D: TRBD1; V: TRBV5-1; J: TRBJ1-4; CDR3: CASSVQGAATNEKLFF; DNA: TGCGCCAGCAGCGTACAGGGGGCCGCAACTAATGAAAAACTGTTTTTT
size: -; D: -; V: TRBV18; J: TRBJ1-2; CDR3: CASSPLIQGLEYGYTF; DNA: TGTGCCAGCTCACCACTCATACAGGGATTAGAGTATGGCTACACCTTC
size: many; D: -; V: TRBV7-2; J: TRBJ2-4; CDR3: CASSLKGGTRNIQYF; DNA: TGTGCCAGCAGCTTGAAAGGGGGGACGCGGAACATTCAGTACTTC
size: -; D: -; V: TRBV28; J: TRBJ1-1; CDR3: CASSLLDNTRTEAFF; DNA: TGTGCCAGCAGTTTACTGGACAATACTAGGACTGAAGCTTTCTTT
size: many; D: TRBD2; V: TRBV20-1; J: TRBJ2-3; CDR3: CSASLAGALTDTQYF; DNA: TGCAGTGCTAGCCTAGCGGGGGCGCTCACAGATACGCAGTATTTT
size: few; D: -; V: TRBV5-4; J: TRBJ2-3; CDR3: CASSLGGRATDTQYF; DNA: TGTGCCAGCAGCTTGGGGGGCAGGGCAACAGATACGCAGTATTTT
size: many; D: TRBD2; V: TRBV27; J: TRBJ2-1; CDR3: CASSFRTSGGENEQFF; DNA: TGTGCCAGCAGTTTCAGGACTAGCGGGGGGGAAAATGAGCAGTTCTTC
size: few; D: -; V: TRBV6-5; J: TRBJ1-1; CDR3: CASSYRGPAEAFF; DNA: TGTGCCAGCAGTTACAGGGGTCCCGCTGAAGCTTTCTTT
size: many; D: TRBD1; V: TRBV7-9; J: TRBJ2-1; CDR3: CASSFPDRGLDNEQFF; DNA: TGTGCCAGCAGCTTTCCGGACAGGGGCCTTGACAATGAGCAGTTCTTC
size: -; D: -; V: TRBV7-2; J: TRBJ2-1; CDR3: CASSLVRQQEAQFF; DNA: TGTGCCAGCAGCTTAGTGAGGCAGCAAGAGGCCCAGTTCTTC